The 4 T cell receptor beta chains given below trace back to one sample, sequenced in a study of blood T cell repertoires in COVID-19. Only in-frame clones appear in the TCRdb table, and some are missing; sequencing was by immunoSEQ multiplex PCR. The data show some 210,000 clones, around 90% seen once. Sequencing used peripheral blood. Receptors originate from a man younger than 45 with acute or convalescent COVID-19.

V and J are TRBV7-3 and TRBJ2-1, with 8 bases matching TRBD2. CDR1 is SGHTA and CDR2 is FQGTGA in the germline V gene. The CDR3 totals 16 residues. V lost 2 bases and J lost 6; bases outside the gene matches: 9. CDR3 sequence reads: CASSLLSGGRSNEQFF. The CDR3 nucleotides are TGTGCCAGCAGCTTACTTTCGGGGGGGCGGTCCAATGAGCAGTTCTTC.

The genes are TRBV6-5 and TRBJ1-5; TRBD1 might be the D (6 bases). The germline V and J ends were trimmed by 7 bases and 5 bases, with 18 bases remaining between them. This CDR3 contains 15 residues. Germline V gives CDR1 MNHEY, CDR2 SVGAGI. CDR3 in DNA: TGTGCCAGCACCGGGACATTCGAGGGGCATCAGCCCCAGCATTTT. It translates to CASTGTFEGHQPQHF.

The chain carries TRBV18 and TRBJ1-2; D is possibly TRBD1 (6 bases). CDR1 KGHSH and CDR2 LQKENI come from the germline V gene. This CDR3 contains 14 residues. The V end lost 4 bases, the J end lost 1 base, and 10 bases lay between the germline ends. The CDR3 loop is CASSHTDSNYGYTF. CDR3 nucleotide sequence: TGTGCCAGCTCACATACGGACAGTAACTATGGCTACACCTTC. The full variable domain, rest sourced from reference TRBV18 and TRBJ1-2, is NAGVMQNPRHLVRRRGQEARLRCSPMKGHSHVYWYRQLPEEGLKFMVYLQKENIIDESGMPKERFSAEFPKEGPSILRIQQVVRGDSAAYFCASSHTDSNYGYTFGSGTRLTVV.

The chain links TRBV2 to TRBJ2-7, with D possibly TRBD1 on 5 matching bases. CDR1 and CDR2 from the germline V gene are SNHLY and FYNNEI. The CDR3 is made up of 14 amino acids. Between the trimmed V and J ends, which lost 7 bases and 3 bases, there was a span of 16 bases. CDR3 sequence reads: CASNPQGTYYEQYF. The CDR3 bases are TGTGCCAGCAATCCGCAGGGTACTTACTACGAGCAGTACTTC. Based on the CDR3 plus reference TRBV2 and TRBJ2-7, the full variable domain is EPEVTQTPSHQVTQMGQEVILRCVPISNHLYFYWYRQILGQKVEFLVSFYNNEISEKSEIFDDQFSVERPDGSNFTLKIRSTKLEDSAMYFCASNPQGTYYEQYFGPGTRLTVT.